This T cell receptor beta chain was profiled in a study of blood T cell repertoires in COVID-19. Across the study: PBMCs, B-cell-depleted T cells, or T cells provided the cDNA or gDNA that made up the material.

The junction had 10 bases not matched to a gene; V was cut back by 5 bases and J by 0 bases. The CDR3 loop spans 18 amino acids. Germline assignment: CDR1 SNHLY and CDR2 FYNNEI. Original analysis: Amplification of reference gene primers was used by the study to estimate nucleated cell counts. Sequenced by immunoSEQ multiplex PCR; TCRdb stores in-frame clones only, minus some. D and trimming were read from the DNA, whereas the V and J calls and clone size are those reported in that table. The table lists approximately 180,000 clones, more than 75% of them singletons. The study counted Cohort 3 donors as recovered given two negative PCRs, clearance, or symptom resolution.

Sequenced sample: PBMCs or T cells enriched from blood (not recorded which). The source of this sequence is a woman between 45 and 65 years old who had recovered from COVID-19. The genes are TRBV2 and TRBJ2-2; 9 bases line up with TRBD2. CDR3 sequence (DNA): TGTGCCAGCAGTTTACCGACTAGCGGCCCTTCGAACACCGGGGAGCTGTTTTTT. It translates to CASSLPTSGPSNTGELFF. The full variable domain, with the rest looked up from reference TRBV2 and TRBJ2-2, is EPEVTQTPSHQVTQMGQEVILRCVPISNHLYFYWYRQILGQKVEFLVSFYNNEISEKSEIFDDQFSVERPDGSNFTLKIRSTKLEDSAMYFCASSLPTSGPSNTGELFFGEGSRLTVL.